This is a list of T cell receptor beta chains from one sample in a study of shared clonotypes between healthy human individuals. Libraries were prepared by immunoSEQ multiplex PCR; TCRdb keeps only in-frame clonotypes and omits some of them. This table holds 2,500,000 or so clones, 93% found once. The sequencing sample was made of naive CD4+ T cells from PBMCs. The origin of the receptors is a man between 18 and 29 years old in good health. Some clones in this sample may be carry-over from other donors' samples. Both conserved end residues are part of each CDR3. A D gene is named only where the DNA matches it firmly. Clone size, where shown, is once, few, many, or a class for clones that have expanded.

>TRBD1|.|TRBJ2-3|TRBV7-9
TGTGCCAGCAGCTCCCTCGGGGACAGGGTAACAGATACGCAGTATTTT
CASSSLGDRVTDTQYF
>.|.|TRBJ1-5|TRBV2
TGTGCCAGCAGTCCTCTGGGGAATCAGCCCCAGCATTTT
CASSPLGNQPQHF
>TRBD1|.|TRBJ1-2|TRBV29-1
TGCAGCGTAGGGACAGGGCGTAACTATGGCTACACCTTC
CSVGTGRNYGYTF
>.|.|TRBJ2-7|TRBV5-1
TGCGCCAGCAGCTTGGGAGAGTACGAGCAGTACTTC
CASSLGEYEQYF
>.|.|TRBJ2-7|TRBV29-1
TGTTCTGGAGGGGGATCCTACGAGCAGTACTTC
CSGGGSYEQYF
>.|.|TRBJ2-3|TRBV2
TGTGCCAGCAAGCGTTCAGATACGCAGTATTTT
CASKRSDTQYF
>.|.|TRBJ2-3|TRBV30
TGTGCCTGGAGAGACTTAGGGGGCACAGATACGCAGTATTTT
CAWRDLGGTDTQYF
>TRBD2|.|TRBJ2-7|TRBV7-2
TGTGCCAGCAGTATAGCGGGAGGCCCCTACGAGCAGTACTTC
CASSIAGGPYEQYF
>.|.|TRBJ1-3|TRBV2
TGTGCCAGCAGTGAAGCGTCTGGAAACACCATATATTTT
CASSEASGNTIYF
>TRBD1|.|TRBJ1-2|TRBV29-1
TGCAGCGTCCACACTACAGGGGGCGGCTACACCTTC
CSVHTTGGGYTF
>.|.|TRBJ1-1|TRBV5-4
TGTGCCAGCAGCTTGTTAAATGGGGGGCTCGGGGCTTTCTTT
CASSLLNGGLGAFF
>.|.|TRBJ2-7|TRBV5-1
TGCGCCAGCAGCTTGAACGGAGACGGGGAGCAGTACTTC
CASSLNGDGEQYF
>TRBD2|.|TRBJ2-3|TRBV28
TGTGCCAGCAGCCTCTCATACCGGGAGGGAGATACGCAGTATTTT
CASSLSYREGDTQYF
>TRBD1|.|TRBJ2-7|TRBV7-9
TGTGCCAGCACCCACCGGGACAGTCCCTACGAGCAGTACTTC
CASTHRDSPYEQYF
>TRBD2|.|TRBJ2-1|TRBV28
TGTGCCAGCCTCAGGGGTCAGGCGCTCGGACTAGCGGGGATACATGAGCAGTTCTTC
CASLRGQALGLAGIHEQFF
>.|.|TRBJ2-7|TRBV21-1
TGTGCCAGCAGCAAAGCAAACGTAGGCGAGCAGTACTTC
CASSKANVGEQYF
>.|few|TRBJ1-4|TRBV5-1
TGCGCCAGCACGGACGGTGTTATGAACGAACTGTTTTTT
CASTDGVMNELFF
>.|.|TRBJ1-5|TRBV28
TGTGCCAGCAGGCGGGACGAACCCTCTCCTCAGCCCCAGCATTTT
CASRRDEPSPQPQHF
>TRBD2|.|TRBJ2-2|TRBV6-5
TGTGCCAGCCGACTAGCGGGAGGGAACACCGGGGAGCTGTTTTTT
CASRLAGGNTGELFF
>.|.|TRBJ1-3|TRBV9
TGTGCCAGCAGCCCGAGAGGGACGGTCTCTGGAAACACCATATATTTT
CASSPRGTVSGNTIYF
>.|.|TRBJ2-3|TRBV7-9
TGTGCCAGCAGCTCCCGGTCCGGTGGAGGGACTGTGGATACGCAGTATTTT
CASSSRSGGGTVDTQYF
>TRBD1|.|TRBJ1-4|TRBV28
TGTGCCAGCAGTCCAGACCGGGACAGGGGACGTGAAAAACTGTTTTTT
CASSPDRDRGREKLFF
>.|.|TRBJ2-7|TRBV11-3
TGTGCCAGCAGCTCTCAGGGTGGCGACTACGAGCAGTACTTC
CASSSQGGDYEQYF
>.|.|TRBJ2-1|TRBV19
TGTGCCAGTAGTAGGCGCGGGAAGGGATCCTACAATGAGCAGTTCTTC
CASSRRGKGSYNEQFF
>.|.|TRBJ2-1|TRBV9
TGTGCCAGCAGCGCCGGGACACTGTCCTACAATGAGCAGTTCTTC
CASSAGTLSYNEQFF
>.|.|TRBJ2-7|TRBV6-5
TGTGCCAGCACCTTAGGACAAGCCTACGAGCAGTACTTC
CASTLGQAYEQYF
>TRBD2|.|TRBJ2-2|TRBV10-3
TGTGCCATCTCGCGGCGGGAGAAGGTCGGGGAGCTGTTTTTT
CAISRREKVGELFF
>TRBD1|few|TRBJ1-2|TRBV30
TGTGCCTGGAGAGGACAGGGAAACTATGGCTACACCTTC
CAWRGQGNYGYTF
>TRBD2|.|TRBJ2-7|TRBV7-2
TGTGCCAGCAGCTTACAGGCTTTCAGGCGGGAGGGGTCCTACGAGCAGTACTTC
CASSLQAFRREGSYEQYF
>TRBD2|once|TRBJ2-2|TRBV15
TGTGCCACCAGCAGAGGGCAGCGGGAGGTAACCGGGGAGCTGTTTTTT
CATSRGQREVTGELFF
>.|.|TRBJ1-3|TRBV6-1
TGTGCCAGCAGGAGACTGGGGTTCTCTGGAAACACCATATATTTT
CASRRLGFSGNTIYF
>TRBD1|.|TRBJ2-5|TRBV11-2
TGTGCCAGCAGCTTAGTCGGGACAGAAGAGACCCAGTACTTC
CASSLVGTEETQYF
>TRBD2|.|TRBJ2-7|TRBV27
TGTGCCAGCAGTTTAGGTCGGGGCGGGAGGACCTCGGGGGAGCAGTACTTC
CASSLGRGGRTSGEQYF
>.|.|TRBJ2-3|TRBV5-1
TGCGCCAGCAGCCCCGAACTGTGGACAGATACGCAGTATTTT
CASSPELWTDTQYF
>.|.|TRBJ2-7|TRBV7-9
TGTGCCAGCAGTACCAAGGGGGGCAGGTACGAGCAGTACTTC
CASSTKGGRYEQYF
>.|.|TRBJ2-1|TRBV4-1
TGCGCCAGCAGCCAAGTCGCCCTACCCCGTAAAATCTACAATGAGCAGTTCTTC
CASSQVALPRKIYNEQFF
>.|.|TRBJ2-7|TRBV5-1
TGCGCCAGCAGCTTCATACCCGGGACAAGTTACGAGCAGTACTTC
CASSFIPGTSYEQYF
>TRBD2|.|TRBJ2-1|TRBV2
TGTGCCAGCAGTGACGCTAGCGGGAGGTTCGATGAGCAGTTCTTC
CASSDASGRFDEQFF
>.|.|TRBJ2-5|TRBV28
TGTGCCAGCAGCTTGGGGAAGCCCCAGTACTTC
CASSLGKPQYF
>.|once|TRBJ1-2|TRBV5-1
TGCGCCAGCAGCGCCGGGGTTAACTATGGCTACACCTTC
CASSAGVNYGYTF
>TRBD1|.|TRBJ1-2|TRBV6-5
TGTGCCAGCAGTTACCTTGGACAGGGATATGGCTACACCTTC
CASSYLGQGYGYTF
>TRBD1|.|TRBJ1-3|TRBV10-3
TGTGCCATCACCCCGGACAGGAGTAGCAGGTACACCATATATTTT
CAITPDRSSRYTIYF
>.|.|TRBJ2-7|TRBV19
TGTGCCAGTAGTACTCACGGGACGGGCTCCTACGAGCAGTACTTC
CASSTHGTGSYEQYF
>.|.|TRBJ2-3|TRBV5-1
TGCGCCAGCAGCTTGGGACCAGATTACACAGATACGCAGTATTTT
CASSLGPDYTDTQYF
>.|once|TRBJ2-7|TRBV7-9
TGTGCCAGCAGCTCCTCTGACAGGAGCTCCTACGAGCAGTACTTC
CASSSSDRSSYEQYF
>TRBD1|.|TRBJ1-4|TRBV5-1
TGCGCCAGCAGCCTGGGACAGGGGGATGAAAAACTGTTTTTT
CASSLGQGDEKLFF
>.|.|TRBJ1-1|TRBV5-1
TGCGCCAGCACCTGGGGGAACACTGAAGCTTTCTTT
CASTWGNTEAFF
>.|once|TRBJ2-2|TRBV18
TGTGCCAGCTCACCAACCCGGTCCGGGGAGCTGTTTTTT
CASSPTRSGELFF
>.|.|TRBJ1-2|TRBV6-5
TGTGCCAGCAGTTACTCAGGGGCCGCTAACTATGGCTACACCTTC
CASSYSGAANYGYTF
>.|few|TRBJ1-1|TRBV29-1
TGCAGCGTTGATGGGGCAGTGAACACTGAAGCTTTCTTT
CSVDGAVNTEAFF
>.|.|TRBJ1-5|TRBV28
TGTGCCAGCAGTCGAAAGTTCCTAAATCAGCCCCAGCATTTT
CASSRKFLNQPQHF
>TRBD2|few|TRBJ2-1|TRBV5-4
TGTGCCAGCAGCTTGACTAGCGGGAACAATGAGCAGTTCTTC
CASSLTSGNNEQFF
>.|.|TRBJ2-3|TRBV18
TGTGCCAGCTCACAGGACCAAGTTTTGGATACGCAGTATTTT
CASSQDQVLDTQYF
>TRBD2|.|TRBJ2-1|TRBV7-2
TGTGCCAGCAGCCTACGTCCTAGCGGGGTCAATGAGCAGTTCTTC
CASSLRPSGVNEQFF
>.|.|TRBJ1-5|TRBV7-3
TGTGCCAGCAGCGAGGTATGGGGTCAGCCCCAGCATTTT
CASSEVWGQPQHF
>.|.|TRBJ2-3|TRBV15
TGTGCCACCACCGGGACAGATACGCAGTATTTT
CATTGTDTQYF
>TRBD1|.|TRBJ1-1|TRBV2
TGTGCCAGCAGATACAGACAGGGGCGGAACACTGAAGCTTTCTTT
CASRYRQGRNTEAFF
>.|.|TRBJ2-5|TRBV6-5
TGTGCCAGCAGTTACGGTGAGACCCAGTACTTC
CASSYGETQYF
>.|.|TRBJ2-5|TRBV2
TGTGCCAGCAGTGTGATGAGGGCCCAAGAGACCCAGTACTTC
CASSVMRAQETQYF